This paragraph reports one T cell receptor (beta chain). Its cognate antigen has yet to be identified. One base away there is no much larger clone; base qualities are not given. These data originate in a study of blood T cell repertoires in COVID-19 (dated by TCRdb to about 2020). Turning to the overall study: Samples from collaborators originated in the United States, Italy and Spain and spanned both the acute and convalescent phases of COVID-19. The prospective study material was composed of cDNA or gDNA derived from T cells, B-cell-depleted T cells, or PBMCs. Subjects who had been exposed to COVID-19, were actively infected with it, or had recovered from it provided the deeply sampled blood TCRbeta repertoires that made up the dataset. The repertoires were released in a freely available public database intended as a resource for research on the immune response to SARS-CoV-2. Samples came from the ongoing ImmuneRACE study (first 160 participants) plus 1,254 subjects from 6 global collaborators. A de-identified subject ID, COVID-19 status, age in years and sex were almost always included in the sample metadata. Where HLA class I and class II types were available, the types were taken from metadata supplied by the sample provider, not from assay-based typing. What the research found in general, with its limitations: The quantity of clinical and demographic metadata differed by source and by participant and was supplied without curation.

TCRbeta CDR3 regions were amplified from genomic DNA using the immunoSEQ Assay, a bias-controlled multiplex PCR. Per the original workflow: Nucleated cell counts per sample were estimated from amplification of reference gene primers within the assay. To quantify the absolute abundance of each unique TCRbeta CDR3 rearrangement, sequence reads were collapsed and filtered. Productive Simpson clonality was computed per sample as the square root of Simpson's diversity index over productive rearrangements. TCRdb holds this immuneACCESS table with in-frame rearrangements only. Some clones are missing; in checked studies, unresolved V genes explain under half, and the rest has no known cause. V and J calls and clone size are copied from that table; D and trimming were computed from the DNA. Across this sample there are approximately 230,000 clones, with 87% seen only once. Clones ranked in the top ten supply roughly 3.1% of the sample.

Each collaborating institution followed its own protocols to collect whole blood in K2EDTA tubes. For TCRbeta analysis, collaborators shipped samples in one of three forms: frozen whole blood, isolated PBMCs, or DNA extracted from either of those sample types. The sequencing input was peripheral blood. The clonotype comes from a man younger than 35 with active or convalescent COVID-19.

The CDR3 here reads CASQYDRENTEAFF. The base sequence is TGTGCCAGCCAGTATGACAGGGAGAACACTGAAGCTTTCTTT. Recombination connected TRBV28 to TRBJ1-1; 7 bases in the junction line up with TRBD1. The CDR3 has 14 amino acids, counting the end cysteine and phenylalanine. Only the CDR3 part of the read is kept: 42 bases, read in frame from the first base. Reading the germline V gene gives CDR1 MDHEN and CDR2 SYDVKM. V and J are trimmed by 8 bases and 1 base, and the gene matches miss 7 bases of the junction.